What follows are 27 T cell receptor beta chains derived from one specimen sequenced in a study of regulatory T cells in long-lasting Graves disease. The TCR beta library used iRepertoire HTBI primers with Arm-PCR amplification of CDR3. TCRdb independently ran MiXCR on the multiplex PCR reads; one entry per CDR3 protein. Of roughly 500,000 distinct CDR3 sequences in the sample, 12% were seen once. Specified time point: newly diagnosed GD, antithyroid drugs for less than 3 months. PBMCs were the source of the RNA used for TCR sequencing. This same sample was also part of a study on T cells in Graves' hyperthyroidism and ophthalmopathy.

Sequences were derived from peripheral blood mononuclear cells (PBMCs), sampled at new diagnosis, from a patient treated with antithyroid drugs. The receptors originated from a woman aged 30 to 39 with Graves disease.

The sample holds a few counts of this clonotype. This sequence joins TRBV25-1 and TRBJ1-5; the D gene is possibly TRBD1 (5 bases). Per germline, CDR1 MGHDK and CDR2 SYGVNS. The CDR3 contains 11 residues. Trimming took 11 bases from V and 9 from J, leaving 14 bases between them. The CDR3 sequence is CAGGRGWPQHF. CDR3 nucleotides: TGTGCCGGGGGTCGCGGATGGCCCCAGCATTTT.

The sample holds many counts of this clonotype. J is TRBJ1-1 and V is TRBV19; no clear D. Trimming removed 10 bases from V and 1 base from J, with 10 bases in between. The CDR3 consists of 12 residues. Germline lookup yields CDR1 LNHDA and CDR2 SQIVND (reference sequence). In DNA, the CDR3 is TGTGCCATCCACCGGGGGAACACTGAAGCTTTCTTT. Residues: CAIHRGNTEAFF.

In this sample, this clonotype turned up many times. V gene TRBV6-1 combines with J gene TRBJ1-1; D not resolved. V shed 7 bases and J shed 0 bases, with 9 bases lying between them. The germline gives CDR1 MNHNS, CDR2 SASEGT. The CDR3 spans 13 residues. The CDR3 DNA reads TGTGCCAGCACGAATGAGATGAACACTGAAGCTTTCTTT. It codes for CASTNEMNTEAFF.

This clonotype was detected many times. The chain combines TRBV19 with TRBJ2-5; D is unresolved. CDR1 LNHDA and CDR2 SQIVND come from the germline V gene (reference sequence). The CDR3 has 17 residues. Deletions cut 4 bases from V and 2 bases from J, with 20 bases between. The CDR3 region has the DNA TGTGCCAGTAGTAGCCCGGACGGAAACTACCTGCAAGAGACCCAGTACTTC. This encodes CASSSPDGNYLQETQYF.

This clonotype occurred many times. The CDR3 is CAWSVQGAYEQYF. The CDR3 DNA sequence: TGTGCCTGGAGTGTACAGGGGGCCTACGAGCAGTACTTC. This chain links TRBV30 with TRBJ2-7; TRBD1 aligns across 8 bases. The ends lost 0 bases at V and 2 bases at J; junction bases unmatched: 0. There are 13 residues in the CDR3. Germline CDR1 is GTSNPN and CDR2 is SVGIG (reference sequence).

This clonotype was found many times. The chain employs TRBV7-9 and TRBJ1-2; D not certain. CDR1 is SEHNR and CDR2 is FQNEAQ in the germline V gene (reference sequence). V was cut by 6 bases and J by 2 bases, with 10 bases left in between. The CDR3 loop spans 13 amino acids. CDR3 nucleotides: TGTGCCAGCAGACCCTCCGGGAACTATGGCTACACCTTC. Protein: CASRPSGNYGYTF.

This clonotype was observed at least ten times. The chain employs TRBV28 and TRBJ2-3; D unclear. Trimming took off 4 bases at V and 3 bases at J, with 11 bases between the two ends. There are 14 residues in the CDR3. Germline CDR1 MDHEN, CDR2 SYDVKM. The CDR3 sequence is CASSSEARTDTQYF. The CDR3 DNA follows: TGTGCCAGCAGTTCCGAGGCCAGAACAGATACGCAGTATTTT.

This clonotype was counted between two and nine times. The chain couples TRBV10-1 to TRBJ1-2, with D unclear. The germline V gene has CDR1 WNHNN and CDR2 SYGVQD (reference sequence). The CDR3 is 15 amino acids. Trimming shortened V by 5 bases and J by 6 bases, and 19 bases separated the two germline ends. The CDR3 DNA is TGCGCCAGCAGTCTGGCGGTGGTAGTTCTCCATGGCTACACCTTC. Its translation is CASSLAVVVLHGYTF.

The chain combines TRBV6-1 with TRBJ1-1; 7 nucleotides line up with TRBD1. Unmatched junction bases numbered 7, after V lost 6 bases and J lost 6 bases. The length of the CDR3 is 13 residues. The germline V gene has CDR1 MNHNS and CDR2 SASEGT. As DNA, the CDR3 is TGTGCCAGCAGGGAACAGGGGTCGTCTGAAGCTTTCTTT. Amino acids: CASREQGSSEAFF.

This chain connects TRBV28 to TRBJ1-2; D call uncertain. The germline V and J ends were trimmed by 5 bases and 0 bases, with 16 bases remaining between them. Germline CDR1 is MDHEN and CDR2 is SYDVKM. CDR3 length: 16 amino acids. The CDR3 DNA reads TGTGCCAGCAGTCTGGATGCCCTTCTAGCTAACTATGGCTACACCTTC. Translated, it gives CASSLDALLANYGYTF.

This clonotype showed up many times. The chain is built from TRBV28 and TRBJ1-1, with D possibly being TRBD1 (5 bases). This CDR3 is 14 amino acids long. From germline, CDR1 is MDHEN and CDR2 SYDVKM. V lost 6 bases to trimming and J lost 6 bases, with 17 bases between them. DNA for the CDR3: TGTGCCAGCAGCCTTATCGGGGGGGAGCCTGAAGCTTTCTTT. This sequence encodes CASSLIGGEPEAFF.

In its sample, this clonotype was seen many times. The chain couples TRBV10-3 to TRBJ2-7; D may correspond to TRBD1 or TRBD2 (5 bases each). The ends were cut back, 3 bases at V and 5 bases at J, with 17 bases in the middle. Germline CDR1 is ENHRY and CDR2 is SYGVKD. This CDR3 contains 15 residues. In DNA form, the CDR3 reads TGTGCCATCAGTGATTACGGGACGGGATCAGACGAGCAGTACTTC. Translation gives CAISDYGTGSDEQYF.

This clonotype was seen many times. The rearrangement uses TRBV24-1 and TRBJ2-5; D is undetermined. The ends were cut back, 4 bases at V and 5 bases at J, with 4 bases in the middle. The germline V gene has CDR1 KGHDR and CDR2 SFDVKD. There are 11 residues in the CDR3. Here the CDR3 reads CATSDMETQYF. DNA of the CDR3: TGTGCCACCAGTGACATGGAGACCCAGTACTTC.

This clonotype was counted ten times or more. The chain employs TRBV28 and TRBJ2-7, with TRBD1 identical over 7 bases. Germline loops: CDR1 MDHEN, CDR2 SYDVKM. Trimming cost V 2 bases and J 9 bases; bases outside gene matches: 7. The CDR3 runs to 13 residues. In DNA form, the CDR3 reads TGTGCCAGCAGTTTAGCTCCGACAGGGAGGCAGTACTTC. Residues: CASSLAPTGRQYF.

This clonotype has ten or more counts. The rearrangement links TRBV3-1 to TRBJ2-3, with no clear D. The germline V and J ends were trimmed by 5 bases and 6 bases, with 9 bases remaining between them. Germline loops: CDR1 LGHDT, CDR2 YNNKEL (reference sequence). The CDR3 contains 12 residues. CDR3 nucleotides: TGTGCCAGCAGCTATACTTCGGATACGCAGTATTTT. It translates to CASSYTSDTQYF.

This clonotype was seen at least ten times. The chain uses TRBV20-1 and TRBJ2-7; no clear D gene. This CDR3 region has 12 residues. Looked up from germline, CDR1 is DFQATT and CDR2 is SNEGSKA (reference sequence). V dropped 5 bases and J dropped 5 bases, with 13 bases sitting between them. Here the CDR3 DNA reads TGCAGTGCTCTTAAATCCCGGGACGAGCAGTACTTC. As protein: CSALKSRDEQYF.

This clonotype was counted many times. This chain links TRBV6-1 with TRBJ2-5, with unresolved D. Germline CDR1 reads MNHNS; CDR2 reads SASEGT. Trimming cost V 10 bases and J 5 bases, with 11 bases left between them. This CDR3 spans 11 amino acids. The CDR3, as DNA: TGTGCCACCGCCAACGGGGAGACCCAGTACTTC. It specifies CATANGETQYF.

The table lists this clonotype with many counts. This chain links TRBV12-3 or TRBV12-4 with TRBJ1-2; 7 bases agree with TRBD1. The CDR3 has 15 amino acids. Germline trimming cut 6 bases from V and 3 bases from J; bases unmatched to any gene: 10. The CDR3 bases are TGTGCCAGCAGCCGTCGGACAGGTGCTGACTATGGCTACACCTTC. It specifies CASSRRTGADYGYTF.

This clonotype showed up many times. The rearrangement joins TRBV28 to TRBJ2-2, with D possibly matching TRBD2 (7 bases). The germline CDR1 and CDR2 sequences are MDHEN and SYDVKM. This CDR3 contains 15 residues. The germline V and J ends were trimmed by 4 bases and 1 base, with 10 bases remaining between them. Here the CDR3 DNA reads TGTGCCAGCAGTTCGGGGGGCCTGAACACCGGGGAGCTGTTTTTT. It is translated as CASSSGGLNTGELFF.

This clonotype was picked up many times. CDR3 sequence (DNA): TGCAGTGCTAGAGATCATCTAACGGGTCTAAAAGATACGCAGTATTTT. Amino acid sequence: CSARDHLTGLKDTQYF. The rearrangement links TRBV20-1 to TRBJ2-3; D not certain. Per germline, CDR1 DFQATT and CDR2 SNEGSKA (reference sequence). The CDR3 is 16 amino acids. The ends were cut back, 0 bases at V and 5 bases at J, with 18 bases in the middle.

This clonotype was seen ten or more times. The chain is built from TRBV11-2 and TRBJ2-1, with 13 bases matching TRBD2. The germline V gene encodes CDR1 SGHAT and CDR2 FQNNGV. Unmatched junction bases numbered 12, after V lost 6 bases and J lost 10 bases. CDR3 length: 16 amino acids. As DNA, the CDR3 is TGTGCCAGCAGACGACTAGCGGGAGGCCCTTCTCCGGAGCAGTTCTTC. Protein product: CASRRLAGGPSPEQFF.

This clonotype turned up a few times. This clone may be a read error of a much larger clone one base away. The chain carries TRBV11-2 and TRBJ2-5; 7 positions agree with TRBD1. Germline V gene data show CDR1 as SGHAT and CDR2 as FQNNGV. This CDR3 has 15 residues. Losses at the gene ends were 8 bases for V and 4 bases for J; bases not matched to a gene: 13. CDR3 protein: CASGPNRGVGETQYF. The CDR3 DNA sequence: TGTGCCAGCGGCCCAAACAGGGGAGTAGGAGAGACCCAGTACTTC.

Comment on this clonotype: This may arise from a read error, as a much more abundant clone is one base away. The gene calls are TRBV20-1 and TRBJ2-1; 8 bases agree with TRBD2. This CDR3 has 15 residues. V was pared by 1 base and J by 7 bases, with 9 bases of the junction left unmatched. Germline loops: CDR1 DFQATT, CDR2 SNEGSKA (reference sequence). CDR3 in amino acids: CSARGAGVKRNEQFF. The CDR3 DNA reads TGCAGTGCTAGAGGAGCGGGAGTAAAGCGGAATGAGCAGTTCTTC.

The chain carries TRBV4-1 and TRBJ1-1, with no clear D. Germline values: CDR1 MGHRA, CDR2 YSYEKL. This CDR3 has 16 residues. V gave up 3 bases and J gave up 4 bases, with 18 bases separating them. CDR3 amino acids: CASSHDAGGSSTEAFF. DNA for the CDR3: TGCGCCAGCAGCCACGACGCGGGAGGGTCGAGCACTGAAGCTTTCTTT.

This clonotype was observed at least ten times. The V gene is TRBV30, the J gene TRBJ1-1, with D unresolved. Deletions cut 2 bases from V and 1 base from J, with 2 bases between. The germline V gene encodes CDR1 GTSNPN and CDR2 SVGIG (reference sequence). The CDR3 contains 11 residues. CDR3 nucleotide sequence: TGTGCCTGGAGTAGGAACACTGAAGCTTTCTTT. Translating gives CAWSRNTEAFF.

This clonotype has just a few counts. V and J are TRBV20-1 and TRBJ1-6; no reliable D call. Germline V lookup: CDR1 DFQATT, CDR2 SNEGSKA (reference sequence). CDR3 length: 12 residues. V lost 0 bases, J lost 9 bases, and 6 bases lay in between. CDR3 protein: CSARDRGSPLHF. The CDR3 bases are TGCAGTGCTAGAGATCGGGGTTCACCCCTCCACTTT.

The V gene is TRBV20-1, the J gene TRBJ2-1, with 10 bases lining up with TRBD2. J was trimmed by 4 bases and V by 5 bases; bases with no gene match: 8. Germline-derived CDR1 and CDR2 are DFQATT and SNEGSKA (reference sequence). This CDR3 is built from 15 residues. Written as DNA, the CDR3 is TGCAGTGCTCGCACCGGGACTAGCGATTACAATGAGCAGTTCTTC. Encoded protein: CSARTGTSDYNEQFF.